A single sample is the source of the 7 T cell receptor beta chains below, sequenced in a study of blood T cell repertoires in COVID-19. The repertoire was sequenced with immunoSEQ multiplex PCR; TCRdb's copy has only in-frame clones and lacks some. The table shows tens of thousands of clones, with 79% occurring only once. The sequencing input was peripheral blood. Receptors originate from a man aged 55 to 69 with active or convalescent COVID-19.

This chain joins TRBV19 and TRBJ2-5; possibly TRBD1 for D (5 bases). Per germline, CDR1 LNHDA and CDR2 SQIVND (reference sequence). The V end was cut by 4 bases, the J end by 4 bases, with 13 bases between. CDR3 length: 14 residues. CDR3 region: CASSTPQGTETQYF. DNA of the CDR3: TGTGCCAGTAGTACCCCCCAGGGTACAGAGACCCAGTACTTC.

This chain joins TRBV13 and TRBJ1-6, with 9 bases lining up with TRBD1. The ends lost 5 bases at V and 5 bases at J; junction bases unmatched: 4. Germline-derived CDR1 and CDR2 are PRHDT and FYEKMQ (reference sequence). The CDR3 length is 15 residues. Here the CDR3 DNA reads TGTGCCAGCAGCACTGGGACAGGGAATAATTCACCCCTCCACTTT. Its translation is CASSTGTGNNSPLHF.

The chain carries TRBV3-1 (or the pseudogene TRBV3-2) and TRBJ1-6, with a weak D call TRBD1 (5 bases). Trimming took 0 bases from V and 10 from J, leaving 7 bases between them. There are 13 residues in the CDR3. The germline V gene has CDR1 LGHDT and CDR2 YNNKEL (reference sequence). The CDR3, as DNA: TGTGCCAGCAGCCAAGACAGGGAATCACCCCTCCACTTT. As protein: CASSQDRESPLHF.

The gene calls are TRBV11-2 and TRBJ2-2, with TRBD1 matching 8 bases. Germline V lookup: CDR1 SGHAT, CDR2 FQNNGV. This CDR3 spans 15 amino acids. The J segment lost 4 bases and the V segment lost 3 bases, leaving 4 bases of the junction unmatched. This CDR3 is CASSFSTGVTGELFF. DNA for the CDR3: TGTGCCAGCAGCTTTTCGACAGGGGTCACCGGGGAGCTGTTTTTT.

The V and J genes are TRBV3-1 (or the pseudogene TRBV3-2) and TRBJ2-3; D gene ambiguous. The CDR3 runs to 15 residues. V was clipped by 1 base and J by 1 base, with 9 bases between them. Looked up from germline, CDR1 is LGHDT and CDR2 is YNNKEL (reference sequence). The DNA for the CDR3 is TGTGCCAGCAGCCAAGCGTGGCAGGGCACAGATACGCAGTATTTT. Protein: CASSQAWQGTDTQYF.

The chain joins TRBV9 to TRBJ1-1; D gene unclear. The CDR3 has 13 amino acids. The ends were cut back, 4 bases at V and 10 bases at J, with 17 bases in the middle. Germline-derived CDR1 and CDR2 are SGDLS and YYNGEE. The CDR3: CASSLTEGSTAFF. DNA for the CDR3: TGTGCCAGCAGCCTCACGGAGGGATCCACAGCTTTCTTT.

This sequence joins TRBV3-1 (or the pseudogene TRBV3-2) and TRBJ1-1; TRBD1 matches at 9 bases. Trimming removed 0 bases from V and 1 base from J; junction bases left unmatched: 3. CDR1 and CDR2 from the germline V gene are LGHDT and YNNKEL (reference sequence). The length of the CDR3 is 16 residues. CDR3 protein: CASSQETGQGNTEAFF. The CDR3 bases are TGTGCCAGCAGCCAAGAAACGGGACAGGGGAACACTGAAGCTTTCTTT.